Below, 26 T cell receptor beta chains from the same sample are listed, as sequenced in a study of blood T cell repertoires in COVID-19. Produced via immunoSEQ multiplex PCR; TCRdb's table is partial and in-frame only. The data hold roughly 250,000 clones, with 65% to 90% observed a single time. The material sequenced was peripheral blood. The receptors shown here come from a woman between 70 and 85 years old with acute or convalescent COVID-19.

The chain joins TRBV28 to TRBJ2-7; tentatively, D is TRBD1 (6 bases). V was clipped by 4 bases and J by 5 bases, with 18 bases between them. CDR1 and CDR2 (germline): MDHEN, SYDVKM. The CDR3 sequence is 15 residues long. The CDR3 reads CASSSESTGSDEQYF. For the CDR3, the DNA is TGTGCCAGCAGTTCGGAGTCTACAGGGTCGGACGAGCAGTACTTC.

The chain carries TRBV20-1 and TRBJ1-2; D is uncertain. Trimming pared 3 bases from V and 5 bases from J, leaving 7 bases between. The germline CDR1 and CDR2 sequences are DFQATT and SNEGSKA (reference sequence). CDR3 length: 11 residues. This CDR3 reads CSASTQYGYTF. The CDR3 DNA reads TGCAGTGCTAGTACCCAGTATGGCTACACCTTC.

Comments on this clone: The same CDR3 is also encoded by other DNA sequences in this sample. The genes are TRBV5-1 and TRBJ2-2; perhaps TRBD1 as D (7 bases). The CDR3 is 16 residues long. CDR1 is SGHRS and CDR2 is YFSETQ in the germline V gene. V dropped 5 bases and J dropped 5 bases, with 19 bases sitting between them. In nucleotides, the CDR3 is TGCGCCAGCAGTTCAGGGGGGCGGCTGGGGACCGGGGAGCTGTTTTTT. Translated, it gives CASSSGGRLGTGELFF.

The chain has TRBV29-1 and TRBJ2-1, with unresolved D. Germline assignment: CDR1 SQVTM and CDR2 ANQGSEA. The CDR3 is 12 amino acids. CDR3 DNA sequence: TGCACTTTCCGTGGGCTCTACAATGAGCAGTTCTTC. Translation: CTFRGLYNEQFF.

The count of this clone is one. This sequence joins TRBV14 and TRBJ2-1; 8 bases fit TRBD1. V was clipped by 4 bases and J by 2 bases; unmatched bases: 19. The CDR3 totals 20 residues. Germline loops: CDR1 SGHDN, CDR2 FVKESK. In nucleotides, the CDR3 is TGTGCCAGCAGCCGTCAAGCTAGAGGTGACCGGACAGGGACCTACAATGAGCAGTTCTTC. This encodes CASSRQARGDRTGTYNEQFF.

The rearrangement uses TRBV30 and TRBJ1-2; D gene uncertain. Looked up from germline, CDR1 is GTSNPN and CDR2 is SVGIG (reference sequence). V gave up 0 bases and J gave up 2 bases, with 16 bases separating them. The CDR3 covers 16 residues. The CDR3 here is CAWSVLNRNQNYGYTF. The CDR3 coding sequence is TGTGCCTGGAGTGTACTGAACAGAAACCAAAACTATGGCTACACCTTC.

The chain employs TRBV10-2 and TRBJ1-3, with D perhaps TRBD1 (6 bases). V was shortened by 6 bases and J by 2 bases, with 11 bases between the two germline ends. Germline V gene sequence: CDR1 WSHSY, CDR2 SAAADI. There are 14 residues in the CDR3. The CDR3 DNA sequence: TGCGCCAGCAGGCTACAGGGTACTGGAAACACCATATATTTT. Protein: CASRLQGTGNTIYF.

V gene TRBV29-1 combines with J gene TRBJ1-1; 12 positions agree with TRBD1. The CDR3 loop spans 14 amino acids. Germline CDR1 and CDR2: SQVTM and ANQGSEA. V dropped 4 bases and J dropped 4; count of bases not matched to a gene: 4. CDR3: CSVVGTGGLTEAFF. The CDR3 DNA is TGCAGCGTTGTAGGGACAGGGGGCCTCACTGAAGCTTTCTTT.

The V and J genes are TRBV12-3 or TRBV12-4 and TRBJ1-1; tentatively, D is TRBD1 (6 bases). V was cut by 10 bases and J by 0 bases, with 12 bases left in between. The length of the CDR3 is 13 residues. CDR3 DNA: TGTGCCACAACGGGACAAATGAACACTGAAGCTTTCTTT. It specifies CATTGQMNTEAFF.

The V and J genes are TRBV5-5 and TRBJ1-2; TRBD1 might be the D (6 bases). V lost 4 bases to trimming and J lost 1 base, with 17 bases between them. This CDR3 is built from 16 residues. Germline V CDR1 and CDR2: SGHKS, YYEKEE (reference sequence). CDR3 DNA: TGTGCCAGCAGCGGAACCGGGACACCGTTTAACTATGGCTACACCTTC. Protein: CASSGTGTPFNYGYTF.

The chain uses TRBV15 and TRBJ2-2; D ambiguous. This CDR3 is built from 13 residues. From germline, CDR1 is LNHNV and CDR2 YYDKDF (reference sequence). Trimming stripped 10 bases from V and 5 bases from J, with 14 bases between. The CDR3 DNA follows: TGTGCCAGCCGGAGAGACGTTACCGGGGAGCTGTTTTTT. Translation: CASRRDVTGELFF.

The chain recombines TRBV18 with TRBJ2-2; 8 bases map to TRBD1. The V and J ends lost 5 bases and 1 base, in that order; junction bases with no gene match: 6. The CDR3 sequence is 16 residues long. The V gene's germline CDR1 is KGHSH and CDR2 LQKENI. CDR3 DNA: TGTGCCAGCTCAGCGCAACAGGGGGTGAACACCGGGGAGCTGTTTTTT. It yields the protein CASSAQQGVNTGELFF.

The V and J genes are TRBV6-1 and TRBJ1-1; TRBD1 might be the D (6 bases). The CDR3 runs 18 residues. CDR1 is MNHNS and CDR2 is SASEGT in the germline V gene. Deletions cut 1 base from V and 0 bases from J, with 18 bases between. The CDR3 DNA reads TGTGCCAGCAGTGAAGTTTCCTTTACAGGGATATTGAACACTGAAGCTTTCTTT. This encodes CASSEVSFTGILNTEAFF.

The chain is built from TRBV7-2 and TRBJ1-5; D call uncertain. V was trimmed by 5 bases and J by 4 bases, leaving 12 bases between them. CDR3 length equals 14 residues. Germline V lookup: CDR1 SGHTA, CDR2 FQGNSA. CDR3: CASSQSRGNQPQHF. The CDR3 DNA sequence: TGTGCCAGCAGCCAAAGCCGCGGTAATCAGCCCCAGCATTTT. Variable domain in full (rest from reference TRBV7-2 and TRBJ1-5): GAGVSQSPSNKVTEKGKDVELRCDPISGHTALYWYRQSLGQGLEFLIYFQGNSAPDKSGLPSDRFSAERTGGSVSTLTIQRTQQEDSAVYLCASSQSRGNQPQHFGDGTRLSIL.

The V call is TRBV19, the J call TRBJ1-2; no clear D. Trimming shortened V by 7 bases and J by 4 bases, and 13 bases separated the two germline ends. CDR3 length: 13 residues. CDR1 is LNHDA, CDR2 SQIVND, per germline (reference sequence). CDR3 DNA sequence: TGTGCCAGTAATAAGCCATCAAGCTATGGCTACACCTTC. This gives the protein CASNKPSSYGYTF.

This rearrangement joins TRBV11-2 to TRBJ2-1; 13 nucleotides agree with TRBD2. The CDR3 is 15 residues long. Germline CDR1 reads SGHAT; CDR2 reads FQNNGV. V shed 4 bases, J shed 7 bases, and the junction held 4 bases outside the gene matches. The CDR3 loop reads CASSSRLAGGNEQFF. CDR3 bases: TGTGCCAGCAGCTCAAGACTAGCGGGGGGAAATGAGCAGTTCTTC.

This chain links TRBV9 with TRBJ2-1, with TRBD2 matching 10 bases. With 6 bases clipped from V and 3 bases from J, the junction kept 3 bases outside the gene matches. The V gene's germline CDR1 is SGDLS and CDR2 YYNGEE. This CDR3 has 14 amino acids. CDR3 loop: CASTLAGDYNEQFF. The CDR3 DNA follows: TGTGCCAGCACCCTAGCGGGGGACTACAATGAGCAGTTCTTC.

The CDR3 here is CASSDPGTGVYGYTF. The CDR3 nucleotides read TGCGCCAGCAGTGACCCCGGGACAGGGGTGTATGGCTACACCTTC. The rearrangement joins TRBV10-2 to TRBJ1-2; TRBD1 matches 10 bases. J was trimmed by 5 bases and V by 3 bases; bases with no gene match: 6. From germline, CDR1 is WSHSY and CDR2 SAAADI. This CDR3 region has 15 residues.

The chain combines TRBV25-1 with TRBJ1-2; weak D call: TRBD1 (6 bases). Per germline, CDR1 MGHDK and CDR2 SYGVNS. Trimming pared 7 bases from V and 5 bases from J, leaving 14 bases between. CDR3 length equals 13 residues. In DNA form, the CDR3 reads TGTGCCAGCAAATTAACAGGGAATTATGGCTACACCTTC. Encoded protein: CASKLTGNYGYTF.

The chain combines TRBV2 with TRBJ1-2; 7 positions agree with TRBD1. V gave up 7 bases and J gave up 4 bases; unmatched junction bases: 3. The length of the CDR3 is 12 residues. The germline CDR1 and CDR2 sequences are SNHLY and FYNNEI. The CDR3 DNA reads TGTGCCAGCACAGACAGGGCCTATGGCTACACCTTC. This sequence encodes CASTDRAYGYTF.

V is TRBV20-1 and J is TRBJ2-3; TRBD2 aligns across 11 bases. CDR3 length: 15 amino acids. Germline V gene data show CDR1 as DFQATT and CDR2 as SNEGSKA (reference sequence). The V and J ends lost 3 bases and 2 bases, in that order; junction bases with no gene match: 4. The chain's CDR3 is CSASPSGGYTDTQYF. CDR3 nucleotide sequence: TGCAGTGCTAGTCCTAGCGGGGGGTACACAGATACGCAGTATTTT.

The rearrangement joins TRBV27 to TRBJ1-4; D gene uncertain. This CDR3 region has 18 residues. V was shortened by 7 bases and J by 5 bases, with 26 bases between the two germline ends. CDR1 and CDR2 (germline): MNHEY, SMNVEV (reference sequence). The CDR3 DNA follows: TGTGCCAGCACCACTTTCCTCAGACCGGGAGCCCAGAATGAAAAACTGTTTTTT. Amino acids: CASTTFLRPGAQNEKLFF.

The chain employs TRBV6-5 and TRBJ1-2; tentatively, D is TRBD1 (6 bases). CDR1 is MNHEY and CDR2 is SVGAGI in the germline V gene. Deletions cut 0 bases from V and 2 bases from J, with 13 bases between. The length of the CDR3 is 16 residues. CDR3 region: CASSYSVRGQNYGYTF. CDR3 nucleotide sequence: TGTGCCAGCAGTTACTCGGTCAGGGGACAAAACTATGGCTACACCTTC.

This clone was observed a few times. The chain combines TRBV30 with TRBJ1-5; a possible D gene is TRBD1 (5 bases). Germline CDR1 GTSNPN, CDR2 SVGIG (reference sequence). Deletions cut 0 bases from V and 4 bases from J, with 16 bases between. The CDR3 runs 16 residues. The CDR3 nucleotides are TGTGCCTGGAGTGTACAGGAAAGAGGGAGGAATCAGCCCCAGCATTTT. Amino acid sequence: CAWSVQERGRNQPQHF.

The V call is TRBV7-9, the J call TRBJ1-1, with 7 nucleotides matching TRBD1. Per the germline V gene, CDR1 is SEHNR and CDR2 is FQNEAQ (reference sequence). The CDR3 extends over 15 amino acids. The V and J ends lost 1 base and 1 base, in that order; junction bases with no gene match: 3. CDR3 amino acids: CASSLVTGKNTEAFF. For the CDR3, the DNA is TGTGCCAGCAGCTTAGTGACAGGGAAGAACACTGAAGCTTTCTTT.

The chain is built from TRBV4-1 and TRBJ2-5; weak D call: TRBD2 (6 bases). Looked up from germline, CDR1 is MGHRA and CDR2 is YSYEKL. This CDR3 region has 14 residues. Trimming removed 1 base from V and 2 bases from J, with 8 bases in between. The CDR3 loop is CASSQVGGQETQYF. The DNA for the CDR3 is TGCGCCAGCAGCCAAGTCGGGGGTCAAGAGACCCAGTACTTC.